This T cell receptor beta chain was found in a study of early T cells in non-severe SARS-CoV-2 infection. Study information: Bulk RNA taken from unsorted whole blood was sequenced, leaving chains unpaired.

This clonotype was counted a few times. As part of library construction, unique molecular identifiers were attached to individual cDNA molecules. MiXCR was run by TCRdb on the 5' RACE reads, yielding one entry per CDR3 protein. The table includes about 100,000 distinct CDR3 sequences, 12% detected once. With V trimmed by 6 bases and J by 2 bases, 6 bases remained unmatched. This CDR3 is 16 amino acids long. V is TRBV12-3 or TRBV12-4 and J is TRBJ1-6; 8 bases match TRBD1. Material: whole blood. The sequence derives from an adult who was a healthcare worker with PCR-confirmed SARS-CoV-2 infection or an uninfected control (not recorded which). The CDR3 nucleotides read TGTGCCAGCAGCCCGCAGACAGGGGCCTATAATTCACCCCTCCACTTT. Residues: CASSPQTGAYNSPLHF.